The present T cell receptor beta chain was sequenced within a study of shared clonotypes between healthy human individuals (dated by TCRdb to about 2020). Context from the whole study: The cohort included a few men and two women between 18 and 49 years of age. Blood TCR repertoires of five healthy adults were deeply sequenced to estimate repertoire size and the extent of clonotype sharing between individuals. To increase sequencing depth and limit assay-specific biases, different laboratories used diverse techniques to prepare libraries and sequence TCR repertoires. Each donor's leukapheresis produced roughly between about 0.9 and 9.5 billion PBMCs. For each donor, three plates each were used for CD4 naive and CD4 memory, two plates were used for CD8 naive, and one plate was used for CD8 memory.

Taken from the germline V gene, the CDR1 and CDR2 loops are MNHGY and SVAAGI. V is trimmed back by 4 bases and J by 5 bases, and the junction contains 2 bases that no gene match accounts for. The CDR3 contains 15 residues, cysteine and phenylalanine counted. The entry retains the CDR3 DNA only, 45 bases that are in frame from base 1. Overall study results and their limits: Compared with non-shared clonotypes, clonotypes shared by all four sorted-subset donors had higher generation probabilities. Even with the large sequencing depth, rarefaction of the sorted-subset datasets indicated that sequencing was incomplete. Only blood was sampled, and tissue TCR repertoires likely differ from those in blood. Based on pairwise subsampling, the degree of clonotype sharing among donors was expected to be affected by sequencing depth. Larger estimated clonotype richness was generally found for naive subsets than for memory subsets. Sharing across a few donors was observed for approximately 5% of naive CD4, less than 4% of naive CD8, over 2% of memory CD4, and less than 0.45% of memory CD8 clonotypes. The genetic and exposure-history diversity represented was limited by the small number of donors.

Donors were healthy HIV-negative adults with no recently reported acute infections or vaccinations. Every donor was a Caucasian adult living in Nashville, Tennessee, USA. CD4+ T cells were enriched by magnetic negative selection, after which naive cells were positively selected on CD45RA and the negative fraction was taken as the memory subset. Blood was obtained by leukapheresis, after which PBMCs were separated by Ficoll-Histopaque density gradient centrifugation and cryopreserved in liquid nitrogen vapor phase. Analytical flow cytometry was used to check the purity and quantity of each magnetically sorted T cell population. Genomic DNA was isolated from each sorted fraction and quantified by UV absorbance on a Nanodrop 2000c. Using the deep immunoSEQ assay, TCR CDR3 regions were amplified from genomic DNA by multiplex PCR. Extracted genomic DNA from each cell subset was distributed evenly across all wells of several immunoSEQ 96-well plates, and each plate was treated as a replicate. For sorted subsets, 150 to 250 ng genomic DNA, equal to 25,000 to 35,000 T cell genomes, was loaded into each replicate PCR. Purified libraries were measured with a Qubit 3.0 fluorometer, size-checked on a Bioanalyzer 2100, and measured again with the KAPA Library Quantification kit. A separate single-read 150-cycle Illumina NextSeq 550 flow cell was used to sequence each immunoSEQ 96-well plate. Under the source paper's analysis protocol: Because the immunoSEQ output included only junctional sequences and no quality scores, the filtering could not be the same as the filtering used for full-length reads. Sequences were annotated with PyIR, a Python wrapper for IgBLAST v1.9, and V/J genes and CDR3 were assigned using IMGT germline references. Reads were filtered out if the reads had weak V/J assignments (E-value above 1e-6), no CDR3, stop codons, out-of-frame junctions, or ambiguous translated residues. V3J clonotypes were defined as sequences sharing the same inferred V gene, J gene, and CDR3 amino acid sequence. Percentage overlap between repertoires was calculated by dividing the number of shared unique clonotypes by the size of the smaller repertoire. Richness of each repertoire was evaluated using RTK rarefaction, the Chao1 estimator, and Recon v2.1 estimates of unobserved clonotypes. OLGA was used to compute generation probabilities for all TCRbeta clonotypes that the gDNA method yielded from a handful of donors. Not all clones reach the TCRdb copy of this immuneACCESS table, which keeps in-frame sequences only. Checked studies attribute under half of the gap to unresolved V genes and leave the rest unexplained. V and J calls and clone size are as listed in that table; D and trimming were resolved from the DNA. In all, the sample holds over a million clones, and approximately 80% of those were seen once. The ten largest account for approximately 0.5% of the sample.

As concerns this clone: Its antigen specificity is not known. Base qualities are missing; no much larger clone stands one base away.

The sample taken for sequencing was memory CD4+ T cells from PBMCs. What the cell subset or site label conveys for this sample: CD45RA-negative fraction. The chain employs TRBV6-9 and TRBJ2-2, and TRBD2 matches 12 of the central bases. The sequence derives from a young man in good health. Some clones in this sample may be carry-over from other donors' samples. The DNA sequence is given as TGTGCCAGCAGTTTTGGACTAGCGGGAACCGGGGAGCTGTTTTTT. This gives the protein CASSFGLAGTGELFF.